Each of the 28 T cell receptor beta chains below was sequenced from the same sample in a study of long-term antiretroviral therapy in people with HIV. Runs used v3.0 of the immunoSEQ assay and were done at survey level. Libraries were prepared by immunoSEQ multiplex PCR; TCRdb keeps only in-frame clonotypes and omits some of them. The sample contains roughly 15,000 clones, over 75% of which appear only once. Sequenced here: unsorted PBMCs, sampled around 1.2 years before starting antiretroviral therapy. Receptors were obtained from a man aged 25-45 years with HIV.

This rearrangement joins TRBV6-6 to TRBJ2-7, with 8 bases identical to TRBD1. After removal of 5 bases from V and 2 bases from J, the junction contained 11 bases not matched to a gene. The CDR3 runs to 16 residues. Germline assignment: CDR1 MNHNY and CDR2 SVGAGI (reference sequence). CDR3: CASSPTPGQVTYEQYF. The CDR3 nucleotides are TGTGCCAGCAGTCCAACTCCGGGACAGGTTACCTACGAGCAGTACTTC.

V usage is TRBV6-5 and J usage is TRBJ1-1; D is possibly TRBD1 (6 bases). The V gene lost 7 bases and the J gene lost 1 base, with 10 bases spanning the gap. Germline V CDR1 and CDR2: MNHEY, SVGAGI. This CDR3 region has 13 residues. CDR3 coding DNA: TGTGCCAGCAACCGGGACACGAACACTGAAGCTTTCTTT. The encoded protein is CASNRDTNTEAFF.

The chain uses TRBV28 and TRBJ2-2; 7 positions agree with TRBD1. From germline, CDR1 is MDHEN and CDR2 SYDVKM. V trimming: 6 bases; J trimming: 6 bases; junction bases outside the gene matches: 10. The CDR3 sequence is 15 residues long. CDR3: CASSRTGLRAGELFF. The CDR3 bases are TGTGCCAGCAGCCGGACAGGCTTGAGGGCCGGGGAGCTGTTTTTT.

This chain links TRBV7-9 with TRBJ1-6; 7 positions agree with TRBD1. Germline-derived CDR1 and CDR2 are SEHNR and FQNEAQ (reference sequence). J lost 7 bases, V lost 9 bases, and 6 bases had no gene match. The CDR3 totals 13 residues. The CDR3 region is CASSGQQNSPLHF. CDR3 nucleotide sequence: TGTGCCAGTTCGGGACAGCAAAATTCACCCCTCCACTTT. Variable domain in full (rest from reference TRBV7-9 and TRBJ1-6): DTGVSQNPRHKITKRGQNVTFRCDPISEHNRLYWYRQTLGQGPEFLTYFQNEAQLEKSRLLSDRFSAERPKGSFSTLEIQRTEQGDSAMYLCASSGQQNSPLHFGNGTRLTVT.

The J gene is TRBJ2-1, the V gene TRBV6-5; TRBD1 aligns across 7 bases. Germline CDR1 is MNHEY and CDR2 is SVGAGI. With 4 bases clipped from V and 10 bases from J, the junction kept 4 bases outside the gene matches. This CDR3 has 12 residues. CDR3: CASSFKGAEQFF. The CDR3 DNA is TGTGCCAGCAGTTTCAAGGGGGCCGAGCAGTTCTTC.

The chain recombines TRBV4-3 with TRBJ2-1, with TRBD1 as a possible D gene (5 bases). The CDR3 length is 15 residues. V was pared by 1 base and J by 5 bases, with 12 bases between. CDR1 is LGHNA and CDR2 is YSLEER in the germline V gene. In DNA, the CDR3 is TGCGCCAGCAGCCAAGGTAGGGGAAGTAACAATGAGCAGTTCTTC. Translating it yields CASSQGRGSNNEQFF.

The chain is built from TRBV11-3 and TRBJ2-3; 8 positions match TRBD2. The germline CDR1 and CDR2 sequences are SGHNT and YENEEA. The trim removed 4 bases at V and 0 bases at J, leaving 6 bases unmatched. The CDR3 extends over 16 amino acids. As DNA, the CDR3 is TGTGCCAGCAGCTCTGGGACTAGGTCTAGCACAGATACGCAGTATTTT. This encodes CASSSGTRSSTDTQYF.

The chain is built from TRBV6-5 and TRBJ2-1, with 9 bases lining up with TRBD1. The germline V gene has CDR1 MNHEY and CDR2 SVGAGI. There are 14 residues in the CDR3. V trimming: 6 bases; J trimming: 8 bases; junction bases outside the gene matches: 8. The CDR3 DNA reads TGTGCCAGCAGACCGGGACAGGGTAGCTATGAGCAGTTCTTC. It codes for CASRPGQGSYEQFF.

CDR3 in amino acids: CASSLGYEQYF. In DNA form, the CDR3 reads TGCGCCAGCAGCTTGGGCTACGAGCAGTACTTC. The chain couples TRBV5-1 to TRBJ2-7; no clear D gene. CDR3 length: 11 residues. The germline V gene encodes CDR1 SGHRS and CDR2 YFSETQ. V dropped 0 bases and J dropped 3 bases, with 1 base sitting between them.

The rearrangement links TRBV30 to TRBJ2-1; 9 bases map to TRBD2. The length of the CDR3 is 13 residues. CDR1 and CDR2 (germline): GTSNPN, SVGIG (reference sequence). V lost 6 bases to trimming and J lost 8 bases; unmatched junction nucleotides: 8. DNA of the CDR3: TGTGCCTGCGTAGCGGGAGTGGGGTATGAGCAGTTCTTC. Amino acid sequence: CACVAGVGYEQFF.

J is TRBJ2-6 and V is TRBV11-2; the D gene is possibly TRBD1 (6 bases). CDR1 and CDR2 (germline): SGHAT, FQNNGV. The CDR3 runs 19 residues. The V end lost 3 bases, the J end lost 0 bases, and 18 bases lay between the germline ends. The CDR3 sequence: CASSFLSGDNYSGANVLTF. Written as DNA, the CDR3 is TGTGCCAGCAGCTTCCTGTCAGGGGACAATTACTCTGGGGCCAACGTCCTGACTTTC.

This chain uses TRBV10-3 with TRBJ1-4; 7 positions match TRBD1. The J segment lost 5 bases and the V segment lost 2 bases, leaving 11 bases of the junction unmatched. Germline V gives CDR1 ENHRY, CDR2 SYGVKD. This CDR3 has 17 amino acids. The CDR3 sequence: CAISEGLSPTGNEKLFF. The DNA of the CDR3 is TGTGCCATCAGTGAGGGTCTAAGCCCGACAGGGAATGAAAAACTGTTTTTT.

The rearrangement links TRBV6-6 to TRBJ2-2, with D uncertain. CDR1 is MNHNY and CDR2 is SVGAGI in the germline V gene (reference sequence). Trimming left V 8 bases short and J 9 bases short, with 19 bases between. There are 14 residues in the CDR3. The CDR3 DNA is TGTGCCAGCCTTGACGTATTCGAGTCCCGGGAGCTGTTTTTT. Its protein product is CASLDVFESRELFF.

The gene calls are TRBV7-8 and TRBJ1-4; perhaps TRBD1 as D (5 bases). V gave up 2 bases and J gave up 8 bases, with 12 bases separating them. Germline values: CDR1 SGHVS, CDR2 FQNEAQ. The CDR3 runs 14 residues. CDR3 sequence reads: CASSLYKGWEKLFF. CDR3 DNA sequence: TGTGCCAGCAGCTTATACAAGGGGTGGGAAAAACTGTTTTTT.

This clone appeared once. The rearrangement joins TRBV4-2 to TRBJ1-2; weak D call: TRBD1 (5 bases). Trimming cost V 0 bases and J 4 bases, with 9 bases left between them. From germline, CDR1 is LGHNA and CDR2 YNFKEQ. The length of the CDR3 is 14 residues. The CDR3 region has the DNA TGTGCCAGCAGCCAAGAGCCCCAGGGCTATGGCTACACCTTC. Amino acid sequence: CASSQEPQGYGYTF.

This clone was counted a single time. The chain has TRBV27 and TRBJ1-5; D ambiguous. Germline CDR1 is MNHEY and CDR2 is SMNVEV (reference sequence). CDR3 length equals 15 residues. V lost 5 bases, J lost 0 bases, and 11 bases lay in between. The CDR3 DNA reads TGTGCCAGCAGTCCTTACCTAAATAGCAATCAGCCCCAGCATTTT. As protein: CASSPYLNSNQPQHF.

CDR3 in amino acids: CASSEVAENYNEQFF. The CDR3 nucleotides read TGCGCCAGCAGTGAAGTAGCGGAAAACTACAATGAGCAGTTCTTC. V and J are TRBV10-1 and TRBJ2-1, with a possible D match to TRBD2 (6 bases). CDR1 is WNHNN and CDR2 is SYGVQD in the germline V gene (reference sequence). V was cut by 3 bases and J by 3 bases, with 12 bases left in between. This CDR3 has 15 residues.

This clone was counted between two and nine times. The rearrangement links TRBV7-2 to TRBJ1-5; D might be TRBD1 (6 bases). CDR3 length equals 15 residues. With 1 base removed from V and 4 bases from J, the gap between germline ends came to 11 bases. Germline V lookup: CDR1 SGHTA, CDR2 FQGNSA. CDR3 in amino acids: CASSLDAGENQPQHF. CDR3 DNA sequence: TGTGCCAGCAGCTTAGATGCAGGGGAAAATCAGCCCCAGCATTTT.

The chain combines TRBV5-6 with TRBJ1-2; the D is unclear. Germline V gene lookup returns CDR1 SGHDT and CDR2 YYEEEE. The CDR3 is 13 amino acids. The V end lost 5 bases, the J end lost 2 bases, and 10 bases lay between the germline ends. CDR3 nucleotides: TGTGCCAGCAGGACGGACGCAAACTATGGCTACACCTTC. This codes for CASRTDANYGYTF.

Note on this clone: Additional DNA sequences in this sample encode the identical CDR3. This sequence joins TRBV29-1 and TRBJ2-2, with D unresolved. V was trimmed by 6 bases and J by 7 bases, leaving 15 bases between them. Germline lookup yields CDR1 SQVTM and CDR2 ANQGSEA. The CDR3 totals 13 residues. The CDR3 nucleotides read TGCAGCGTGGCAAAGGGCCCGAGCGGGGAGCTGTTTTTT. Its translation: CSVAKGPSGELFF.

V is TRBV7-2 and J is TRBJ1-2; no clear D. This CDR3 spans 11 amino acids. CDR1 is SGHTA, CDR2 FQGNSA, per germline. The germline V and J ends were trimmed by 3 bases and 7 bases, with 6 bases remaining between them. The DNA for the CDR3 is TGTGCCAGCAGCTTTGTACCTGGCTACACCTTC. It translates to CASSFVPGYTF. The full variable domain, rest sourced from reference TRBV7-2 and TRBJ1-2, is GAGVSQSPSNKVTEKGKDVELRCDPISGHTALYWYRQSLGQGLEFLIYFQGNSAPDKSGLPSDRFSAERTGGSVSTLTIQRTQQEDSAVYLCASSFVPGYTFGSGTRLTVV.

The CDR3 nucleotides are TGTGCCAGTAGGAGGGACAGGGAGGCTTATGGCTACACCTTC. It encodes CASRRDREAYGYTF. This chain joins TRBV19 and TRBJ1-2; 9 bases line up with TRBD1. Trimming at V came to 6 bases and at J to 5 bases, leaving 7 bases not matched to a gene. CDR1 is LNHDA, CDR2 SQIVND, per germline (reference sequence). The CDR3 is 14 residues long.

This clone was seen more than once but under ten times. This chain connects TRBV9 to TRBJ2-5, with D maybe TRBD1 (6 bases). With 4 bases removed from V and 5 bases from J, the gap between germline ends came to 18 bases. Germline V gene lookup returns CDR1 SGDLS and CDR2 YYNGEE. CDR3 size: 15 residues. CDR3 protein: CASSSQGHLWETQYF. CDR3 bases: TGTGCCAGCAGCTCACAGGGACACCTGTGGGAGACCCAGTACTTC.

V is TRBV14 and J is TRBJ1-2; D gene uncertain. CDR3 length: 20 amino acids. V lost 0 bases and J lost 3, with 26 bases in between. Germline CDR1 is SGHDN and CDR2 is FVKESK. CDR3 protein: CASSQDYAPDSSMGDYGYTF. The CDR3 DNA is TGTGCCAGCAGCCAAGATTACGCTCCAGATTCCTCGATGGGAGACTATGGCTACACCTTC. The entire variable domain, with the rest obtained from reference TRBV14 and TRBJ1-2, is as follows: EAGVTQFPSHSVIEKGQTVTLRCDPISGHDNLYWYRRVMGKEIKFLLHFVKESKQDESGMPNNRFLAERTGGTYSTLKVQPAELEDSGVYFCASSQDYAPDSSMGDYGYTFGSGTRLTVV.

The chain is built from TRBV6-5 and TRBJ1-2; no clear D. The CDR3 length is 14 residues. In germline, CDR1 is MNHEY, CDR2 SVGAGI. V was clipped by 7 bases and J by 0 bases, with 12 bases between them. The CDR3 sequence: CASKDPGTNYGYTF. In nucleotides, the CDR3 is TGTGCCAGCAAAGATCCGGGAACTAACTATGGCTACACCTTC.

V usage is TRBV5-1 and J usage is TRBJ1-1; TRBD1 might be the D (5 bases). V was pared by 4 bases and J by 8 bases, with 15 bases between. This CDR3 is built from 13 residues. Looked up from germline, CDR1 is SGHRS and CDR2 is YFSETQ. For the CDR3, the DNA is TGCGCCAGCAGCCGGGACTCCCGGAGGGAAGCTTTCTTT. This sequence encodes CASSRDSRREAFF.

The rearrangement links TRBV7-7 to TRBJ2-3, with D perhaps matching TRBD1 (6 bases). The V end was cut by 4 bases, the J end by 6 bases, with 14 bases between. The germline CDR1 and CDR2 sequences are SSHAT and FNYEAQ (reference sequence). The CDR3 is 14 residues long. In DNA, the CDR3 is TGTGCCAGCAGCTCATATAGGGGGTCGGATACGCAGTATTTT. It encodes CASSSYRGSDTQYF. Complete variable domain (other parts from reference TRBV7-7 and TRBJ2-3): GAGVSQSPRYKVTKRGQDVTLRCDPISSHATLYWYQQALGQGPEFLTYFNYEAQPDKSGLPSDRFSAERPEGSISTLTIQRTEQRDSAMYRCASSSYRGSDTQYFGPGTRLTVL.

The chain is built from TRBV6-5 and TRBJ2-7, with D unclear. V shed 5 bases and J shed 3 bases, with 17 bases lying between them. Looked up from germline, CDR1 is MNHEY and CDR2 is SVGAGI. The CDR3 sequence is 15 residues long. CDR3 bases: TGTGCCAGCAGTATGACCCGGCGCGTCTTCTACGAGCAGTACTTC. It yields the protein CASSMTRRVFYEQYF.